The 3 T cell receptor beta chains below were found in one sample sequenced in a study of CD8+ T cells in alopecia areata. Extracted RNA was reverse transcribed into cDNA, the sequencing template. Some clones are missing from TCRdb's copy, which holds only in-frame ones; the method was immunoSEQ multiplex PCR. Of roughly 120,000 clones listed, about 61% are singletons. The sample comprised CD4+ T cells sorted from blood. The origin of the receptors is a human donor in good health.

The CDR3 region has the DNA TGCAGCGCTGACCGGGCCAGAAAGCAAGAGACCCAGTACTTC. Amino acid sequence: CSADRARKQETQYF. This rearrangement joins TRBV29-1 to TRBJ2-5, with D uncertain. Trimming shortened V by 7 bases and J by 2 bases, and 17 bases separated the two germline ends. The germline CDR1 and CDR2 sequences are SQVTM and ANQGSEA. The CDR3 length is 14 residues.

The chain uses TRBV7-2 and TRBJ2-5, with TRBD2 matching over 8 bases. The CDR3 sequence is 14 residues long. Germline V gives CDR1 SGHTA, CDR2 FQGNSA. V lost 5 bases and J lost 5; bases outside the gene matches: 7. Here the CDR3 DNA reads TGTGCCAGCAGCGCGGGGGGCCCTCAGGAGACCCAGTACTTC. Translating it yields CASSAGGPQETQYF.

The chain employs TRBV29-1 and TRBJ1-2; the D is unclear. Germline CDR1 SQVTM, CDR2 ANQGSEA. The V end lost 6 bases, the J end lost 4 bases, and 15 bases lay between the germline ends. CDR3 length equals 13 residues. CDR3 in DNA: TGCAGCGTAGATAAGGGCTCCCTCTATGGCTACACCTTC. It yields the protein CSVDKGSLYGYTF. Full variable domain (outside the CDR3, taken from reference TRBV29-1 and TRBJ1-2): SAVISQKPSRDICQRGTSLTIQCQVDSQVTMMFWYRQQPGQSLTLIATANQGSEATYESGFVIDKFPISRPNLTFSTLTVSNMSPEDSSIYLCSVDKGSLYGYTFGSGTRLTVV.